The 10 T cell receptor beta chains below all came from one sample that was sequenced in a study of blood T cell repertoires in COVID-19. Sequenced by immunoSEQ multiplex PCR; TCRdb stores in-frame clones only, minus some. The table shows about 81,000 clones, with roughly 86% occurring only once. Sequencing was performed on peripheral blood. Receptors were obtained from a human donor in a cohort sampled during active COVID-19.

The gene calls are TRBV3-1 (or the pseudogene TRBV3-2) and TRBJ1-6, with D possibly being TRBD1 (5 bases). With 0 bases removed from V and 15 bases from J, the gap between germline ends came to 15 bases. CDR1 is LGHDT, CDR2 YNNKEL, per germline (reference sequence). The CDR3 runs 14 residues. CDR3 in DNA: TGTGCCAGCAGCCAAGAAGGTATTGCAGGGCGCCTCCACTTT. This translates into CASSQEGIAGRLHF.

The chain combines TRBV9 with TRBJ2-7; 8 bases are a match to TRBD1. The CDR3 length is 15 residues. Germline V lookup: CDR1 SGDLS, CDR2 YYNGEE. Losses at the gene ends were 0 bases for V and 6 bases for J; bases not matched to a gene: 8. For the CDR3, the DNA is TGTGCCAGCAGCGTAGGATCTAACAGGGGGAGCGAGCAGTACTTC. Amino acid sequence: CASSVGSNRGSEQYF.

This rearrangement joins TRBV9 to TRBJ1-3; no clear D gene. This CDR3 is 16 amino acids long. Germline CDR1 reads SGDLS; CDR2 reads YYNGEE. V dropped 0 bases and J dropped 3 bases, with 13 bases sitting between them. The CDR3 nucleotides read TGTGCCAGCAGCGTAGGGACTCCTAAAATTGGAAACACCATATATTTT. Protein sequence: CASSVGTPKIGNTIYF.

V usage is TRBV5-4 and J usage is TRBJ1-1; D is undetermined. This CDR3 comprises 15 residues. The germline gives CDR1 SGHNT, CDR2 YYREEE (reference sequence). V dropped 0 bases and J dropped 0 bases, with 9 bases sitting between them. CDR3 DNA: TGTGCCAGCAGCTTGGACAGAAACTTGAACACTGAAGCTTTCTTT. It specifies CASSLDRNLNTEAFF. Looking up the rest from reference TRBV5-4 and TRBJ1-1 gives the full variable domain: ETGVTQSPTHLIKTRGQQVTLRCSSQSGHNTVSWYQQALGQGPQFIFQYYREEENGRGNFPPRFSGLQFPNYSSELNVNALELDDSALYLCASSLDRNLNTEAFFGQGTRLTVV.

This clone was seen once. This chain links TRBV6-5 with TRBJ2-7; D perhaps matches TRBD1 (7 bases). The germline V gene has CDR1 MNHEY and CDR2 SVGAGI. CDR3 length: 15 amino acids. The V end lost 3 bases, the J end lost 5 bases, and 17 bases lay between the germline ends. In DNA form, the CDR3 reads TGTGCCAGCAGTTATTGGTCAGGGGGGATTAACGAGCAGTACTTC. This sequence encodes CASSYWSGGINEQYF.

This clone was detected once. The chain links TRBV6-6 to TRBJ1-5, with no clear D. CDR1 is MNHNY, CDR2 SVGAGI, per germline (reference sequence). The CDR3 has 14 residues. V lost 5 bases, J lost 5 bases, and 13 bases lay in between. CDR3 DNA sequence: TGTGCCAGCAGTCGCGCTACAGCCGATCAGCCCCAGCATTTT. This sequence encodes CASSRATADQPQHF.

The chain carries TRBV9 and TRBJ2-7, with a possible D match to TRBD1 (5 bases). With 2 bases removed from V and 2 bases from J, the gap between germline ends came to 8 bases. Germline CDR1 SGDLS, CDR2 YYNGEE. The CDR3 spans 13 residues. CDR3 in amino acids: CASSVADTYEQYF. The CDR3, as DNA: TGTGCCAGCAGCGTCGCGGACACCTACGAGCAGTACTTC.

The J gene is TRBJ1-3, the V gene TRBV18; D ambiguous. V was pared by 1 base and J by 3 bases, with 4 bases between. CDR3 length: 13 residues. Per germline, CDR1 KGHSH and CDR2 LQKENI. The CDR3 coding sequence is TGTGCCAGCTCACCACTCTTTGGAAACACCATATATTTT. This encodes CASSPLFGNTIYF. Using reference TRBV18 and TRBJ1-3 for the parts outside the CDR3, the full variable domain is NAGVMQNPRHLVRRRGQEARLRCSPMKGHSHVYWYRQLPEEGLKFMVYLQKENIIDESGMPKERFSAEFPKEGPSILRIQQVVRGDSAAYFCASSPLFGNTIYFGEGSWLTVV.

This chain joins TRBV3-1 (or the pseudogene TRBV3-2) and TRBJ1-4; TRBD1 aligns across 8 bases. Trimming at V came to 4 bases and at J to 8 bases, leaving 9 bases not matched to a gene. This CDR3 has 15 residues. Germline V lookup: CDR1 LGHDT, CDR2 YNNKEL (reference sequence). In DNA, the CDR3 is TGTGCCAGCAGCCCCTCCGGGACAGGTACCGAAAAACTGTTTTTT. Residues: CASSPSGTGTEKLFF.

This chain joins TRBV5-3 and TRBJ2-7, with TRBD2 matching over 12 bases. Being an ORF, TRBV5-3 has a function that is uncertain. V lost 0 bases to trimming and J lost 2 bases; unmatched junction nucleotides: 0. The CDR3 spans 15 residues. Here the CDR3 DNA reads TGTGCCAGAAGCTTGGGGACTAGCGGGGCCTACGAGCAGTACTTC. It translates to CARSLGTSGAYEQYF.